These 5 T cell receptor beta chains came from one sample sequenced in a study of T-cell memory formation after mild COVID-19. TCRdb recomputed calls from the 5' RACE reads with MiXCR, one row per CDR3 protein. This repertoire shows hundreds of thousands of distinct CDR3 sequences, roughly 15% found once; its top ten account for around 3.4%. The sequencing input was PBMCs or a T cell subset sorted from them (not recorded which). Every receptor here comes from a man aged 18 to 35 who had mild COVID-19 (a few samples of this study predate the infection). Cell type and time point are not known.

This clonotype has a count of ten or more. This chain links TRBV20-1 with TRBJ2-1; D tentatively fits TRBD1 or TRBD2 (5 bases each). Between the trimmed V and J ends, which lost 1 base and 9 bases, there was a span of 19 bases. This CDR3 has 15 residues. The germline gives CDR1 DFQATT, CDR2 SNEGSKA (reference sequence). CDR3 amino acids: CSARGYGTTKGEQFF. The CDR3, as DNA: TGCAGTGCTAGAGGCTACGGGACCACCAAGGGTGAGCAGTTCTTC.

This clonotype was detected ten times or more. J is TRBJ1-2 and V is TRBV7-2; possible D gene TRBD1, 6 bases. The CDR3 totals 14 residues. Per the germline V gene, CDR1 is SGHTA and CDR2 is FQGNSA. V gave up 6 bases and J gave up 8 bases, with 19 bases separating them. The CDR3, as DNA: TGTGCCAGCAGGACAGGAGTGGGGGTGGTGGGCTACACCTTC. Translating it yields CASRTGVGVVGYTF.

Here the CDR3 DNA reads TGCGCCAGCAGCTTGAGATCAGGAATCCTTAATTCACCCCTCCACTTT. Its protein is CASSLRSGILNSPLHF. The chain recombines TRBV5-1 with TRBJ1-6; D remains ambiguous. This CDR3 is 16 amino acids long. V was clipped by 1 base and J by 6 bases, with 14 bases between them. Germline V gene sequence: CDR1 SGHRS, CDR2 YFSETQ.

The chain couples TRBV10-3 to TRBJ2-2, with 9 bases identical to TRBD1. Germline V lookup: CDR1 ENHRY, CDR2 SYGVKD. J gave up 7 bases and V 8 bases, and 5 bases lay outside the gene matches. This CDR3 has 13 amino acids. In nucleotides, the CDR3 is TGTGCCATCCGGGACAGGGTTATCGGGGAGCTGTTTTTT. It is translated as CAIRDRVIGELFF.

The V and J genes are TRBV3-1 and TRBJ2-2; D gene uncertain. Germline V gene sequence: CDR1 LGHDT, CDR2 YNNKEL (reference sequence). V was cut by 0 bases and J by 2 bases, with 4 bases left in between. The CDR3 consists of 14 residues. The CDR3 region is CASSQDLNTGELFF. In DNA form, the CDR3 reads TGTGCCAGCAGCCAAGATCTTAACACCGGGGAGCTGTTTTTT.